This T cell receptor (beta chain) was captured in a study of molecular identifiers for immune sequencing clone quantification. TCRdb recomputed calls from the PCR reads with MiXCR, one row per CDR3 protein. The repertoire holds about 320,000 distinct CDR3 sequences, with over 20% as singletons. This clonotype was seen once. No conserved phenylalanine or tryptophan ends this CDR3, so it is likely a read error. Germline CDR1 is LNHDA and CDR2 is SQIVND (reference sequence). The CDR3 length is 12 residues. V lost 6 bases, J lost 6 bases, and 9 bases lay in between. The receptor was derived from a human donor in good health. Some libraries in this study had Jurkat cell RNA spiked in. The specimen sequenced was naive CD8+ T cells from blood, with Jurkat cell RNA spiked in. The subset is: FACS-sorted CD8+CD4-CCR7+CD45RA+ naive T cells. This chain connects TRBV19 to TRBJ2-1; D might be TRBD2 (7 bases). CDR3 coding DNA: TGTGCCAGTAGCGCGGGGGCCAATGAGCAGTTCTCC. Its translation is CASSAGANEQFS.